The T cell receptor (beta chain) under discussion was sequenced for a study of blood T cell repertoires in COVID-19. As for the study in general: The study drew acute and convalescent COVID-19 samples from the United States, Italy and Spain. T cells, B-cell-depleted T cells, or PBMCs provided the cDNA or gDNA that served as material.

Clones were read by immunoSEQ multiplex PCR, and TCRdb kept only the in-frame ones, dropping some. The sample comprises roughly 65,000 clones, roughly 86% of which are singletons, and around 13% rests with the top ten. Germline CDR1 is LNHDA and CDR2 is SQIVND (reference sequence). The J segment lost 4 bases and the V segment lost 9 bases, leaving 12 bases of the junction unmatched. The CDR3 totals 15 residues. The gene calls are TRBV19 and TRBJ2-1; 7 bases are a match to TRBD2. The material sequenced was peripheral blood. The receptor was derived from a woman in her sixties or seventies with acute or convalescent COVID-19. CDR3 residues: CASRLAGWGYNEQFF. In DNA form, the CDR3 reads TGTGCCAGCAGACTAGCCGGATGGGGATACAATGAGCAGTTCTTC.